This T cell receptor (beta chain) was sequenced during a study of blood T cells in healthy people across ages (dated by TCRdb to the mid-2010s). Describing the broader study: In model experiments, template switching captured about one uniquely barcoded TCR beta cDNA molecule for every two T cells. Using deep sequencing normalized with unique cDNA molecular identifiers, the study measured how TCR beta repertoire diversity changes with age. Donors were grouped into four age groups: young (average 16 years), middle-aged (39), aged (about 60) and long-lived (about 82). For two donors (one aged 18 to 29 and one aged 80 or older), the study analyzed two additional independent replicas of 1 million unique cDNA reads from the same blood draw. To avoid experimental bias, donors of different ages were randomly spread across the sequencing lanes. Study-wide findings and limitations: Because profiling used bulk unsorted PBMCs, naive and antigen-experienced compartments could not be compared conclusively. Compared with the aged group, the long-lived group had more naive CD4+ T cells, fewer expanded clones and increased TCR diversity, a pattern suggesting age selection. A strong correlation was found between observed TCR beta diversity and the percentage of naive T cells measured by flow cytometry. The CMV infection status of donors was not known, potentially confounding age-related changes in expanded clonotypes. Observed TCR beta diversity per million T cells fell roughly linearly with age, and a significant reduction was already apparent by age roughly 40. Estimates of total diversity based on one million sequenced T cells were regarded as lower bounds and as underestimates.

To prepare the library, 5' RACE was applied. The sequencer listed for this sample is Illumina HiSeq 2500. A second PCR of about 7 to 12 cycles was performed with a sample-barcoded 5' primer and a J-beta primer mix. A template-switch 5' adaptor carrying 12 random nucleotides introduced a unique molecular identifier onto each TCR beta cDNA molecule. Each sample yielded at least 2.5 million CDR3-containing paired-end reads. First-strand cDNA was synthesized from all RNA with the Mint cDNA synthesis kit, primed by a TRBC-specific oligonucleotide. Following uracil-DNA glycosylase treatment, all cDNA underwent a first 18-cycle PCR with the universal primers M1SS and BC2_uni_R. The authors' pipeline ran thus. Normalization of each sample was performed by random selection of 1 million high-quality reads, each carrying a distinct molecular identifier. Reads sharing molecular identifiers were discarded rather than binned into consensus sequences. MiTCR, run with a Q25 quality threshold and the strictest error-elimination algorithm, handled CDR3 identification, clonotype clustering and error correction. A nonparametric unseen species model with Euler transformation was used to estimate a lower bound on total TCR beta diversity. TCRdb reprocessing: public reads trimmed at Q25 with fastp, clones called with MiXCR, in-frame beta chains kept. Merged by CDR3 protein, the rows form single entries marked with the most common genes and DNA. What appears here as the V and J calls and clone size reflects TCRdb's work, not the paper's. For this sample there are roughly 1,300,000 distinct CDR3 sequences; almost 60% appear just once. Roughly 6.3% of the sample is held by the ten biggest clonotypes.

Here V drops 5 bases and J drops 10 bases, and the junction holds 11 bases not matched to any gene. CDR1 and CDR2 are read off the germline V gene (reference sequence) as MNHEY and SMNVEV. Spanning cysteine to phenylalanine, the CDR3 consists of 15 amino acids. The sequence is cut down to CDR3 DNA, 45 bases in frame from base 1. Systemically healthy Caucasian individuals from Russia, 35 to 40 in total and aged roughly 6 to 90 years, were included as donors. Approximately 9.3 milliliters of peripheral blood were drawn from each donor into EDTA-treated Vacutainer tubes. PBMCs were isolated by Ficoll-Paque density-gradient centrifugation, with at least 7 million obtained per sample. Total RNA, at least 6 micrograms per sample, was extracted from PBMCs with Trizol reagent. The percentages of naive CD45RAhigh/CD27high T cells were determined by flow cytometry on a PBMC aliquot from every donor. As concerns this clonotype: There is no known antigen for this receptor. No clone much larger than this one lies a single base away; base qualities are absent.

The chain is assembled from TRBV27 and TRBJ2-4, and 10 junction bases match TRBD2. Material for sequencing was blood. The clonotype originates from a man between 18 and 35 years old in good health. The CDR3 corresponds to CASSTAGGPGRIQYF. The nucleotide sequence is TGTGCCAGCAGTACAGCGGGAGGGCCGGGCAGGATTCAGTACTTC.